This T cell receptor beta chain is drawn from a study of blood T cell dynamics during melanoma immunotherapy. The time point was: week 3, after first cycle of checkpoint inhibitor. Assay: immunoSEQ multiplex PCR; the TCRdb copy retains only in-frame clones and omits some. The data contain 4,000 to 4,500 clones, approximately 91% of them singletons. V shed 4 bases and J 3 bases; nucleotides not matched to a gene: 8. The CDR3 runs 15 residues. CDR1 and CDR2 (germline): SGHRS, YFSETQ. This TCR derives from a human donor with melanoma. The chain joins TRBV5-1 to TRBJ2-3; 7 bases map to TRBD2. Sequenced material: blood, taken from a patient treated with checkpoint blockade. The DNA for the CDR3 is TGCGCCAGCAGCCTTGAGCGGGATGGGACAGATACGCAGTATTTT. This translates into CASSLERDGTDTQYF.